This is a list of T cell receptor beta chains from one sample in a study of T cell repertoires in cytomegalovirus infection. In TCRdb, the reads were re-called with MiXCR into one record per CDR3 protein. Among under 200,000 distinct CDR3 sequences listed, about a tenth were seen once. The sequencing input was PBMCs. These receptors were collected from a human donor in good health (CMV status not recorded). Some clones in this sample may be carry-over from other donors' samples. CDR3s include the opening cysteine and the closing phenylalanine or tryptophan. The D gene is left open where the match is weak. Rows may omit the clone size; those that give it use once, few, many or a size class.

j_gene | abundance | v_gene | d_gene | CDR3nt | CDR3aa
TRBJ2-2 | many | TRBV4-3 | - | TGCGCCAGCAGCCAAGGAACCGAGGGAAGGGGGGAGCTGTTTTTT | CASSQGTEGRGELFF
TRBJ1-5 | many | TRBV7-8 | - | TGTGCCAGCAGCTACGGACGGCTTAACAATCAGCCCCAGCATTTT | CASSYGRLNNQPQHF
TRBJ1-4 | many | TRBV14 | - | TGTGCCAGCAGCCTCCTCGGCCTTAATGAAAAACTGTTTTTT | CASSLLGLNEKLFF
TRBJ2-1 | many | TRBV11-2 | TRBD2 | TGTGCCAGCAGCTTAGGCCGTGAGGTGACCGGGAGGGCCCCCTACAATGAGCAGTTCTTC | CASSLGREVTGRAPYNEQFF
TRBJ1-4 | many | TRBV6-1 | - | TGTGCCAGCAGCCCGACAGCACCTAATGAAAAACTGTTTTTT | CASSPTAPNEKLFF
TRBJ1-1 | many | TRBV4-1 | TRBD1 | TGCGCCAGCAGCCATCCGGGACAGAGGAACACTGAAGCTTTCTTT | CASSHPGQRNTEAFF
TRBJ1-2 | many | TRBV7-2 | - | TGTGCCAGCAGCTTAGAGGGAGCATATGGCTACACCTTC | CASSLEGAYGYTF
TRBJ2-2 | few | TRBV23-1 | TRBD2 | TGCGCTGAAAAACCGGGGCTAGCGGAATCTATGTCCACCGGGGAGCTGTTTTTT | CAEKPGLAESMSTGELFF
TRBJ2-3 | many | TRBV11-2 | - | TGTGCCAGCAGCCCTTTGAAGGGCGGGGGCCCCACAGATACGCAGTATTTT | CASSPLKGGGPTDTQYF
TRBJ2-6 | many | TRBV7-8 | - | TGTGCCAGCAGCTTAGCCATAGAAGACTGGGCCAACGTCCTGACTTTC | CASSLAIEDWANVLTF
TRBJ1-4 | few | TRBV7-2 | - | TGTGCCAGCAGCTTAGCGGGGCCCGGAGGAGAAAAACTGTTTTTT | CASSLAGPGGEKLFF
TRBJ2-7 | - | TRBV6-2/TRBV6-3 | - | TGTGCCAGCAGTTATCTTGGGGTCGTCTACGAGCAGTACTTC | CASSYLGVVYEQYF